A selection of T cell receptor beta chains follows, all from one sample in a study of post-analysis software for immune sequencing data. TCRdb used MiXCR to reprocess the PCR reads, holding one entry per CDR3 protein. There are under 650,000 distinct CDR3 sequences in the sample; around 44% occur only once, and around 1.7% lies in the top ten. Sequencing input: blood. The receptors here all came from a girl under 18 with multiple sclerosis. Both conserved end residues are part of each CDR3. Each record gives: CDR3 DNA, CDR3 protein, V gene, J gene, D gene, clone size. A D gene is named only where the DNA matches it firmly. Size tells how often a clone was seen (once, few, many) or the class of an expanded clone, and some rows leave it out.

DNA: TGTGCCAGCAGCCAAGATCAAGTCAATCCCTACGAGCAGTACTTC; CDR3: CASSQDQVNPYEQYF; V: TRBV4-2; J: TRBJ2-7; D: -; size: -
DNA: TGTGCCAGCAGAAAGAAGGGGGCGGCCCTCCAAGAGACCCAGTACTTC; CDR3: CASRKKGAALQETQYF; V: TRBV12-3/TRBV12-4; J: TRBJ2-5; D: TRBD1; size: -
DNA: TGTGCCAGCAGCTTAAGGAACCTCGCCCCAGATACGCAGTATTTT; CDR3: CASSLRNLAPDTQYF; V: TRBV11-1; J: TRBJ2-3; D: -; size: -
DNA: TGTGCCATCAGTGAGGAAAGCGAGGGACAGGTCACAGATACGCAGTATTTT; CDR3: CAISEESEGQVTDTQYF; V: TRBV10-3; J: TRBJ2-3; D: TRBD1; size: -
DNA: TGTGCCATCAGCCCCGGCGCGTCCTACGAGCAGTACTTC; CDR3: CAISPGASYEQYF; V: TRBV10-3; J: TRBJ2-7; D: -; size: many
DNA: TGTGCCAGCAGCTTAGGGCTAGGTCCCACCCAGTACTTC; CDR3: CASSLGLGPTQYF; V: TRBV7-2; J: TRBJ2-5; D: -; size: -
DNA: TGTGCCAGCAGCCTTGACAGGGGGCGGGGCGAGCAGTACTTC; CDR3: CASSLDRGRGEQYF; V: TRBV7-2; J: TRBJ2-7; D: TRBD1; size: many
DNA: TGTGCCAGCAGCTTGCGACAGGGTGGCGAAAAACTGTTTTTT; CDR3: CASSLRQGGEKLFF; V: TRBV5-6; J: TRBJ1-4; D: TRBD1; size: -
DNA: TGTGCCAGCAGCCCGAGTGGAACGGCGACCTACGAGCAGTACTTC; CDR3: CASSPSGTATYEQYF; V: TRBV9; J: TRBJ2-7; D: -; size: -
DNA: TGTGCCAGCAGTTCCCCGGGGGGCGGAAGCTATGGCTACACCTTC; CDR3: CASSSPGGGSYGYTF; V: TRBV12-3/TRBV12-4; J: TRBJ1-2; D: -; size: few
DNA: TGTGCCAGCAGCTCCTATGAGGCGGTCGCCACAGATACGCAGTATTTT; CDR3: CASSSYEAVATDTQYF; V: TRBV4-2; J: TRBJ2-3; D: -; size: few
DNA: TGTGCCAGCAGTCCCCGCCGGACAGCCAAAAACATTCAGTACTTC; CDR3: CASSPRRTAKNIQYF; V: TRBV12-3/TRBV12-4; J: TRBJ2-4; D: -; size: -
DNA: TGCAGTGCTAGAGATTCGAATACGCAGTATTTT; CDR3: CSARDSNTQYF; V: TRBV20-1; J: TRBJ2-3; D: -; size: -
DNA: TGTGCCAGCAGCTCGTCGCCGGGACTAGCGGGAGGTGACATTCAGTACTTC; CDR3: CASSSSPGLAGGDIQYF; V: TRBV7-9; J: TRBJ2-4; D: TRBD2; size: few
DNA: TGTGCCAGCAGTTACGGACCCCCCCCATATAGCAATCAGCCCCAGCATTTT; CDR3: CASSYGPPPYSNQPQHF; V: TRBV6-5; J: TRBJ1-5; D: -; size: -
DNA: TGTGCCAGCAGCCAAGGGACAAAGGATCAGCCCCAGCATTTT; CDR3: CASSQGTKDQPQHF; V: TRBV3-1; J: TRBJ1-5; D: -; size: few
DNA: TGTGCCAGTAGTCCTAGCGGGAGGCCTAACAATGAGCAGTTCTTC; CDR3: CASSPSGRPNNEQFF; V: TRBV19; J: TRBJ2-1; D: TRBD2; size: few
DNA: TGCGCCAGCAGCTTAACCCCGAAGCAGCCCCAGCATTTT; CDR3: CASSLTPKQPQHF; V: TRBV5-1; J: TRBJ1-5; D: -; size: few
DNA: TGTGCCAGCAGTTACTCGGATCGGTGGAACGTGGATACGCAGTATTTT; CDR3: CASSYSDRWNVDTQYF; V: TRBV6-5; J: TRBJ2-3; D: -; size: -
DNA: TGTGCCAGCAGCATCGGGACAGATTACATTCAGTACTTC; CDR3: CASSIGTDYIQYF; V: TRBV9; J: TRBJ2-4; D: TRBD1; size: few
DNA: TGTGCCAGCAGCTTGGCCAGGGCCCAAGAGACCCAGTACTTC; CDR3: CASSLARAQETQYF; V: TRBV5-5; J: TRBJ2-5; D: -; size: -
DNA: TGTACCAGCAGCCAAGGAGTGGGCTCGAGCGGAGAGACCCAGTACTTC; CDR3: CTSSQGVGSSGETQYF; V: TRBV3-1; J: TRBJ2-5; D: -; size: -
DNA: TGTGCCAGCAGCGTAGAGCTAGAAGGTTTCTACCAGCAGTACTTC; CDR3: CASSVELEGFYQQYF; V: TRBV9; J: TRBJ2-5; D: -; size: -
DNA: TGCAGTGCTAGAGTTTCGGCTAGCGGGAGGGAAATCTCCTACAATGAGCAGTTCTTC; CDR3: CSARVSASGREISYNEQFF; V: TRBV20-1; J: TRBJ2-1; D: TRBD2; size: few
DNA: TGTGCCAGCAGCTGGGGACTAGCGGGAGGACCATCCTACAATGAGCAGTTCTTC; CDR3: CASSWGLAGGPSYNEQFF; V: TRBV7-6; J: TRBJ2-1; D: TRBD2; size: -
DNA: TGCAGTGCGATGGACCATGAGCAGTTCTTC; CDR3: CSAMDHEQFF; V: TRBV20-1; J: TRBJ2-1; D: -; size: many
DNA: TGCAGCGTTGTGAGGACAGAGTACAATGAGCAGTTCTTC; CDR3: CSVVRTEYNEQFF; V: TRBV29-1; J: TRBJ2-1; D: -; size: -
DNA: TGCAGCGTTAAGTCCCAGGGTAATGAGCAGTTCTTC; CDR3: CSVKSQGNEQFF; V: TRBV29-1; J: TRBJ2-1; D: -; size: -
DNA: TGTGCCAGCAGCTTCGGCCAGGGACTTCACGAGCAGTACTTC; CDR3: CASSFGQGLHEQYF; V: TRBV5-6; J: TRBJ2-7; D: -; size: -
DNA: TGCGCCAGCAGCCCCATCTTTGGGACGGTGAATCAGCCCCAGCATTTT; CDR3: CASSPIFGTVNQPQHF; V: TRBV4-1; J: TRBJ1-5; D: -; size: once
DNA: TGCAGCGTTGCGCACCCGACTAGCGGGAGGCTGGCAGATACGCAGTATTTT; CDR3: CSVAHPTSGRLADTQYF; V: TRBV29-1; J: TRBJ2-3; D: TRBD2; size: -
DNA: TGTGCCAGCAGTACCCGGACAGGGCACCCTGAAGCTTTCTTT; CDR3: CASSTRTGHPEAFF; V: TRBV7-6; J: TRBJ1-1; D: TRBD1; size: once
DNA: TGTGCCAGCAGTTCAATCCTGACAGGTCGCGGTGAAGCTTTCTTT; CDR3: CASSSILTGRGEAFF; V: TRBV12-3/TRBV12-4; J: TRBJ1-1; D: -; size: -